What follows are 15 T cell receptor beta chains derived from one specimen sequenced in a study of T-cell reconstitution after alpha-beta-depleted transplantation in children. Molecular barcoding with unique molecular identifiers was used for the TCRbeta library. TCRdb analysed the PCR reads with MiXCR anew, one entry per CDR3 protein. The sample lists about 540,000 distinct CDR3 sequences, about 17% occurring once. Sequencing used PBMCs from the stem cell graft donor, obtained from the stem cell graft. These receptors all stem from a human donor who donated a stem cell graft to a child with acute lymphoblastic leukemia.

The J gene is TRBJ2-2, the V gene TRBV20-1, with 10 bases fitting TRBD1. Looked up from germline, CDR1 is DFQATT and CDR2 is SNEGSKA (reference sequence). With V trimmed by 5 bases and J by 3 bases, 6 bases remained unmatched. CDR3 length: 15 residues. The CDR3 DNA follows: TGCAGTGCTGACAGGACAGGGGGATACACCGGGGAGCTGTTTTTT. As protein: CSADRTGGYTGELFF.

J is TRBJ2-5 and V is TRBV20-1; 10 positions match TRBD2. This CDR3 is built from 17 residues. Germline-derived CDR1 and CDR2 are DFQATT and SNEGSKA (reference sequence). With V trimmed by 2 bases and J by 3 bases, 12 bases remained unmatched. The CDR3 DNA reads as TGCAGTGCTAGACCGGGACTAGCGAGCCGGGTGGAAGAGACCCAGTACTTC. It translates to CSARPGLASRVEETQYF.

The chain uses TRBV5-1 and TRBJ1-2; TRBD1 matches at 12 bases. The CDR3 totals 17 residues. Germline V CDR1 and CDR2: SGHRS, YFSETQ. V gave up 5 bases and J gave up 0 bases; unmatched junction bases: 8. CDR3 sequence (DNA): TGCGCCAGCAGGCCTCCGGGACAGGGGGCCGCTAACTATGGCTACACCTTC. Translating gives CASRPPGQGAANYGYTF. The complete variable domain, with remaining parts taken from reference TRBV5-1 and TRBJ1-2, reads KAGVTQTPRYLIKTRGQQVTLSCSPISGHRSVSWYQQTPGQGLQFLFEYFSETQRNKGNFPGRFSGRQFSNSRSEMNVSTLELGDSALYLCASRPPGQGAANYGYTFGSGTRLTVV.

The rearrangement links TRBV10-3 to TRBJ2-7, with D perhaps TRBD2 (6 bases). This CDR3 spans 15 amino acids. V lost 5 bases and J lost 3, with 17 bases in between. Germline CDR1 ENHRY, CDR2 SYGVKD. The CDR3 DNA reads TGTGCCATCAGTACGAGCCCGGAGGGCCACTACGAGCAGTACTTC. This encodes CAISTSPEGHYEQYF.

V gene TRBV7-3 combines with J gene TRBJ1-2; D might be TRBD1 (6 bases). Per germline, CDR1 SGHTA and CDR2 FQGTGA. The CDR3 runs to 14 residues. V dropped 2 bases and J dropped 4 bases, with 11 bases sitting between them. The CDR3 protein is CASSLQGHGYGYTF. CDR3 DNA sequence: TGTGCCAGCAGCTTACAGGGGCACGGCTATGGCTACACCTTC.

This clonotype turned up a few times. CDR3 nucleotide sequence: TGTGCCAGCAGCTTGGCGATCCTAGCGTTCAATGAGCAGTTCTTC. This translates into CASSLAILAFNEQFF. V is TRBV7-9 and J is TRBJ2-1, with D possibly TRBD2 on 6 matching bases. This CDR3 contains 15 residues. The V gene lost 3 bases and the J gene lost 6 bases, with 15 bases spanning the gap. Germline V lookup: CDR1 SEHNR, CDR2 FQNEAQ (reference sequence).

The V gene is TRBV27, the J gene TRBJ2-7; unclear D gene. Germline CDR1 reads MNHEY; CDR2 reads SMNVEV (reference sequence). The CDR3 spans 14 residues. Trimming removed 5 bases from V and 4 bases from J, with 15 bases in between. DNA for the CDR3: TGTGCCAGCAGTCTGAGTAGAGGCGGATACGAGCAGTACTTC. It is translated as CASSLSRGGYEQYF.

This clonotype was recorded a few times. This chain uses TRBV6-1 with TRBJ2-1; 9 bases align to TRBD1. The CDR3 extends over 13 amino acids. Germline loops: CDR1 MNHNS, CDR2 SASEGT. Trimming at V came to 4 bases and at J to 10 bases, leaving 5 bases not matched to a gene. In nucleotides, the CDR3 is TGTGCCAGCAGTGGGACAGGGGTAGGGGAGCAGTTCTTC. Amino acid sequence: CASSGTGVGEQFF.

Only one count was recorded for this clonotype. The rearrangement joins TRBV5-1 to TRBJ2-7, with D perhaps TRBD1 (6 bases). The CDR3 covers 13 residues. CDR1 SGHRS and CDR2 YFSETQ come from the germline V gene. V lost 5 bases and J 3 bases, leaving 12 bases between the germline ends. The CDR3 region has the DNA TGCGCCAGCAGATGGGACAAGAACTACGAGCAGTACTTC. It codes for CASRWDKNYEQYF.

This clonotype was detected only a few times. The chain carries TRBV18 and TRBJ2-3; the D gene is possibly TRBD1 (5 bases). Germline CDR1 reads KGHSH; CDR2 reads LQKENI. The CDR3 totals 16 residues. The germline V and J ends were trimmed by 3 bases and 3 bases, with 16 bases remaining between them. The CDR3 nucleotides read TGTGCCAGCTCACCGCCGAAGAGAAAGGGGACAGATACGCAGTATTTT. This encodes CASSPPKRKGTDTQYF.

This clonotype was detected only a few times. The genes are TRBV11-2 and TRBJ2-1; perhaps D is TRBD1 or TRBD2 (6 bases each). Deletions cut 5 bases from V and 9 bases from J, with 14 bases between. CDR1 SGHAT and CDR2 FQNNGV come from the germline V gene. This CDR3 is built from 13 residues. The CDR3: CASSLFGGPEQFF. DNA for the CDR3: TGTGCCAGCAGCCTGTTTGGGGGGCCTGAGCAGTTCTTC.

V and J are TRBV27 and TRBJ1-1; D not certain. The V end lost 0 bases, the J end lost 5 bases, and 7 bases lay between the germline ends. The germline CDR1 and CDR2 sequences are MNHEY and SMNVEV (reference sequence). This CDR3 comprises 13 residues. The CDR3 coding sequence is TGTGCCAGCAGTTTATCGATCCGAACTGAAGCTTTCTTT. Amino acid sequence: CASSLSIRTEAFF.

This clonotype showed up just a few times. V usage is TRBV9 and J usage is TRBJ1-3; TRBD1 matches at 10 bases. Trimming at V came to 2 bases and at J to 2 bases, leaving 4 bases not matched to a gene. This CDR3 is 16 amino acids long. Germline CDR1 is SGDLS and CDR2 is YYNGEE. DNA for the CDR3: TGTGCCAGCAGCGTCCGGGACAGGGGTACTGGAAACACCATATATTTT. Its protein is CASSVRDRGTGNTIYF. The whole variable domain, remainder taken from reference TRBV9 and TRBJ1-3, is DSGVTQTPKHLITATGQRVTLRCSPRSGDLSVYWYQQSLDQGLQFLIQYYNGEERAKGNILERFSAQQFPDLHSELNLSSLELGDSALYFCASSVRDRGTGNTIYFGEGSWLTVV.

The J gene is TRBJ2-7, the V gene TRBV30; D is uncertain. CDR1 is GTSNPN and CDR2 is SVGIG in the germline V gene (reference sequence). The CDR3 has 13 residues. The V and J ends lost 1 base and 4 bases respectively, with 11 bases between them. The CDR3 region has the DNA TGTGCCTGGAGTGCTCCCGGACCTTACGAGCAGTACTTC. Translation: CAWSAPGPYEQYF. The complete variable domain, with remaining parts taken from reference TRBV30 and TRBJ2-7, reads SQTIHQWPATLVQPVGSPLSLECTVEGTSNPNLYWYRQAAGRGLQLLFYSVGIGQISSEVPQNLSASRPQDRQFILSSKKLLLSDSGFYLCAWSAPGPYEQYFGPGTRLTVT.

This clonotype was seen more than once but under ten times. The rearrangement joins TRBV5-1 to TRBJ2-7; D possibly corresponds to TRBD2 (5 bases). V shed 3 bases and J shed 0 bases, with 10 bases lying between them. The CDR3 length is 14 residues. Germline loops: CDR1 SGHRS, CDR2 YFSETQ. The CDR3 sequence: CASSYLAGSYEQYF. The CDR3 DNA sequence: TGCGCCAGCAGCTATCTCGCGGGCTCCTACGAGCAGTACTTC.